This is a list of T cell receptor beta chains from one sample in a study of blood T cell repertoires in COVID-19. Data came from immunoSEQ multiplex PCR; TCRdb stores just in-frame clones and leaves some out. The sample holds about 300,000 clones; about nine tenths are singletons and the top ten take 2.9%. The source material was PBMCs or T cells enriched from blood (not recorded which). The source is a woman between 50 and 59 years old who had been exposed to COVID-19. The CDR3 runs from the conserved cysteine through the conserved F or W. D genes are given only for firm matches. Clone sizes are given selectively: once, few, many, or a class where the clone is expanded.

v_call	d_call	j_call	clone_size	cdr3_aa	cdr3_nt
TRBV10-3	-	TRBJ2-4	-	CAISEDGGDIQYF	TGTGCCATCAGTGAAGACGGGGGTGACATTCAGTACTTC
TRBV18	-	TRBJ1-5	-	CASSPNQGNQPQHF	TGTGCCAGCTCACCTAACCAGGGCAATCAGCCCCAGCATTTT
TRBV5-4	-	TRBJ2-2	-	CASSPSPASTGELFF	TGTGCCAGCAGCCCGTCGCCAGCGAGCACCGGGGAGCTGTTTTTT
TRBV5-6	-	TRBJ1-2	-	CASSPQGPNYGYTF	TGTGCCAGCAGCCCACAGGGACCTAACTATGGCTACACCTTC
TRBV10-2	-	TRBJ2-3	-	CASLGRGWGSTDTQYF	TGCGCCAGCCTCGGCCGGGGGTGGGGGAGCACAGATACGCAGTATTTT
TRBV2	TRBD1	TRBJ1-5	-	CASTPDRGQPQHF	TGTGCCAGCACCCCGGACAGGGGACAGCCCCAGCATTTT
TRBV28	TRBD1	TRBJ1-2	once	CASRERGGNDGYTF	TGTGCCAGCAGGGAACGAGGGGGCAATGATGGCTACACCTTC
TRBV2	TRBD1	TRBJ2-1	-	CASSVIFMVRQGAGNEQFF	TGTGCCAGCAGTGTTATTTTTATGGTGAGACAGGGGGCCGGTAATGAGCAGTTCTTC
TRBV28	TRBD1	TRBJ2-2	-	CASSLSTGVITGELFF	TGTGCCAGCAGTTTGTCGACAGGGGTGATCACCGGGGAGCTGTTTTTT
TRBV28	TRBD1	TRBJ2-1	-	CASSFPQGELDNEQFF	TGTGCCAGCAGTTTCCCCCAGGGGGAACTGGACAATGAGCAGTTCTTC
TRBV27	-	TRBJ2-1	-	CAHGTGPNEQFF	TGTGCACATGGGACTGGACCTAATGAGCAGTTCTTC
TRBV18	-	TRBJ2-3	few	CASSPIMGPDTQYF	TGTGCCAGCTCACCAATAATGGGGCCAGATACGCAGTATTTT
TRBV15	-	TRBJ1-1	-	CATSRETTNTEAFF	TGTGCCACCAGCAGAGAGACAACGAACACTGAAGCTTTCTTT
TRBV4-1	TRBD2	TRBJ2-5	-	CASSQPNPGLAGGETQYF	TGCGCCAGCAGCCAGCCAAATCCGGGACTAGCGGGGGGCGAGACCCAGTACTTC
TRBV2	TRBD1	TRBJ1-5	-	CASRGTGGGYQPQHF	TGTGCCAGCAGGGGGACAGGGGGCGGCTATCAGCCCCAGCATTTT
TRBV28	TRBD1	TRBJ1-1	-	CASSYRTGGLNTEAFF	TGTGCCAGCAGTTACCGGACAGGGGGCCTGAACACTGAAGCTTTCTTT
TRBV28	-	TRBJ1-3	-	CASVAVWSSGNTIYF	TGTGCCAGCGTTGCGGTCTGGAGCTCTGGAAACACCATATATTTT
TRBV4-1	-	TRBJ2-2	-	CASSPVGANTGELFF	TGCGCCAGCAGCCCAGTGGGGGCCAACACCGGGGAGCTGTTTTTT
TRBV5-1	-	TRBJ2-5	-	CASTDQETQYF	TGCGCCAGCACGGACCAAGAGACCCAGTACTTC
TRBV9	TRBD1	TRBJ1-2	-	CASSLTGRLRYTF	TGTGCCAGCAGTTTGACAGGGCGGTTGCGCTACACCTTC
TRBV18	-	TRBJ2-5	-	CASSLVGASRQETQYF	TGTGCCAGCTCCCTGGTTGGTGCGTCCCGGCAAGAGACCCAGTACTTC
TRBV27	-	TRBJ1-4	few	CASSSQGREKLFF	TGTGCCAGCAGTTCCCAAGGGAGGGAAAAACTGTTTTTT
TRBV10-3	-	TRBJ1-4	-	CAIRGEANEKLFF	TGTGCCATCAGGGGTGAGGCTAATGAAAAACTGTTTTTT
TRBV3-1/TRBV3-2	TRBD2	TRBJ2-1	-	CASSQDSGGAGEQFF	TGTGCCAGCAGCCAAGATAGCGGGGGGGCCGGCGAGCAGTTCTTC
TRBV2	TRBD1	TRBJ1-5	-	CASSLQGSDNQPQHF	TGTGCCAGCAGTTTACAGGGGAGCGACAATCAGCCCCAGCATTTT
TRBV19	TRBD2	TRBJ2-2	-	CATASGGANTGELFF	TGTGCCACGGCTAGCGGGGGGGCCAACACCGGGGAGCTGTTTTTT
TRBV6-5	TRBD1	TRBJ1-2	few	CASSLGQGPYGYTF	TGTGCCAGCAGTTTAGGACAGGGGCCCTATGGCTACACCTTC
TRBV5-1	TRBD2	TRBJ2-2	-	CASSWSRTSDSGELFF	TGCGCCAGCAGCTGGAGCCGGACTAGCGACTCCGGGGAGCTGTTTTTT
TRBV4-1	-	TRBJ2-7	once	CASSPGLSSYEQYF	TGCGCCAGCAGCCCAGGACTTTCCTCCTACGAGCAGTACTTC
TRBV11-2	-	TRBJ2-7	-	CASSLDRGRSYEQYF	TGTGCCAGCAGCTTAGATCGGGGTCGCAGCTACGAGCAGTACTTC
TRBV6-1	TRBD1	TRBJ1-5	-	CASSERTGNHQPQHF	TGTGCCAGCAGTGAGCGGACAGGGAACCATCAGCCCCAGCATTTT
TRBV7-2	TRBD1	TRBJ1-3	-	CASSLSGGVSGNTIYF	TGTGCCAGCAGCTTATCAGGGGGCGTCTCTGGAAACACCATATATTTT
TRBV10-3	-	TRBJ2-3	once	CAIREQGTDTQYF	TGTGCCATCAGGGAGCAGGGCACAGATACGCAGTATTTT
TRBV5-8	TRBD1	TRBJ1-4	-	CASSFLGQGHVNEKLFF	TGTGCCAGCAGCTTTTTAGGACAGGGGCACGTTAATGAAAAACTGTTTTTT
TRBV30	TRBD1	TRBJ2-1	few	CAWSKTGGWNEQFF	TGTGCCTGGAGTAAGACAGGGGGTTGGAATGAGCAGTTCTTC
TRBV19	-	TRBJ2-4	once	CASSQTGTDIQYF	TGTGCCAGTAGCCAAACAGGGACGGACATTCAGTACTTC
TRBV19	TRBD1	TRBJ2-5	once	CASSRTGWIETQYF	TGTGCCAGTAGCCGGACAGGGTGGATTGAGACCCAGTACTTC
TRBV5-4	TRBD2	TRBJ2-1	-	CASSSGLAGGRYNEQFF	TGTGCCAGCAGCTCGGGACTAGCGGGGGGACGTTACAATGAGCAGTTCTTC
TRBV28	-	TRBJ1-5	-	CASSFQSSNQPQHF	TGTGCCAGCAGTTTTCAATCTAGCAATCAGCCCCAGCATTTT